This T cell receptor (beta chain) is drawn from a study of identical twins. Findings and caveats of the study: Among beta out-of-frame sequences, excess sharing between twins appeared weaker.

On this clonotype: Its target is not known.

One entry per CDR3 protein results from TCRdb running MiXCR on the 5' RACE reads. Of approximately 230,000 distinct CDR3 sequences listed, 6.5% are singletons. The CDR3 runs 17 residues. The germline CDR1 and CDR2 sequences are MGHRA and YSYEKL. V shed 0 bases and J 6 bases; nucleotides not matched to a gene: 8. This same sample was also taken into another study, of T cells expressing NK-cell markers. This second study notes: It was sorted CD3+CD56+NKG2C+, CD3+CD56+NKG2C- and CD3+CD56-NKG2C+ T cells that supplied the TCR beta repertoires.

Sequenced material: CD8+ T cells sorted from blood. The V gene is TRBV4-1, the J gene TRBJ2-2; the match to TRBD2 covers 9 bases. This sequence originates from a woman aged 18-35 years in good health. The CDR3 bases are TGCGCCAGCAGCCAAGACTGGCGGGGGGGCGTCGCCGGGGAGCTGTTTTTT. Protein: CASSQDWRGGVAGELFF.